Detailed here is one T cell receptor beta chain. As yet, its antigen is unknown. The data are from a study of Tregs in tolerant kidney transplant recipients. Study overall: CD4+CD25+CD127- cells came from roughly three-day belatacept mixed lymphocyte reactions, some with 5-day graft donor restimulation. Antibodies separated recipient from donor cells. Regarding the study as a whole: Biological reproducibility was not directly addressed, but technical replication error appeared minimal.

V shed 1 base and J shed 2 bases, with 8 bases lying between them. The germline V gene encodes CDR1 SGHRS and CDR2 YFSETQ. This CDR3 has 14 amino acids. Here immunoSEQ multiplex PCR was the method, and the copy in TCRdb shows in-frame clones only, minus some. The sample shows 2,400 or so clones, roughly 46% of them seen only once. The TCR was taken from a human donor in good health. This chain joins TRBV5-1 and TRBJ2-3; D call uncertain. Sequenced material: Tregs from blood cultured with allogeneic cells. CDR3 nucleotides: TGCGCCAGCAGCTTGCCGGGTATCACAGATACGCAGTATTTT. It encodes CASSLPGITDTQYF. The full variable domain, its missing parts supplied by reference TRBV5-1 and TRBJ2-3, is KAGVTQTPRYLIKTRGQQVTLSCSPISGHRSVSWYQQTPGQGLQFLFEYFSETQRNKGNFPGRFSGRQFSNSRSEMNVSTLELGDSALYLCASSLPGITDTQYFGPGTRLTVL.